These T cell receptor beta chains were read from a single sample in a study of T cell clusters in autoimmune cytopenias. TCRdb re-called the multiplex PCR reads and shows each CDR3 protein once, DNA omitted. The sample totals about 3,500 distinct CDR3 sequences. Sequencing input: peripheral blood. These receptor sequences come from a human donor with an autoimmune cytopenia or autoimmune hepatitis (not recorded which). Each CDR3 is given with its conserved first and last residue. Where a row states a size, it is once, few, many or the class of an expanded clone; other rows omit it.

V gene: TRBV27; J gene: TRBJ1-5; clone size: medium-sized; CDR3 length: 14; CDR3 protein: CASSFSGGNQPQHF
V gene: TRBV14; J gene: TRBJ2-2; clone size: medium-sized; CDR3 length: 17; CDR3 protein: CASSQDYGRSYPGELFF
V gene: TRBV20-1; J gene: TRBJ2-3; clone size: medium-sized; CDR3 length: 12; CDR3 protein: CSYGREGGTQYF
V gene: TRBV5-4; J gene: TRBJ2-7; clone size: medium-sized; CDR3 length: 14; CDR3 protein: CASSRLARPYEQYF
V gene: TRBV20-1; J gene: TRBJ2-3; clone size: .; CDR3 length: 14; CDR3 protein: CSAVRDTNPHTQYF
V gene: TRBV6-4; J gene: TRBJ1-6; clone size: medium-sized; CDR3 length: 13; CDR3 protein: CASSWGGNSPLHF
V gene: TRBV19; J gene: TRBJ2-7; clone size: large; CDR3 length: 13; CDR3 protein: CASSPGQSYEQYF
V gene: TRBV12-3/TRBV12-4; J gene: TRBJ2-3; clone size: medium-sized; CDR3 length: 17; CDR3 protein: CASATGVGGGSTDTQYF
V gene: TRBV19; J gene: TRBJ2-5; clone size: medium-sized; CDR3 length: 12; CDR3 protein: CASSIWGETQYF
V gene: TRBV20-1; J gene: TRBJ1-4; clone size: .; CDR3 length: 14; CDR3 protein: CSARTDRLLEKLFF
V gene: TRBV28; J gene: TRBJ1-6; clone size: .; CDR3 length: 15; CDR3 protein: CASSTPQLDNSPLHF
V gene: TRBV12-5; J gene: TRBJ1-1; clone size: .; CDR3 length: 15; CDR3 protein: CASSLGQPGAAEAFF
V gene: TRBV5-6; J gene: TRBJ2-1; clone size: medium-sized; CDR3 length: 18; CDR3 protein: CASSFGLAGGSSYNEQFF
V gene: TRBV12-3/TRBV12-4; J gene: TRBJ1-1; clone size: .; CDR3 length: 16; CDR3 protein: CASSFQLGGINTEAFF
V gene: TRBV27; J gene: TRBJ2-1; clone size: medium-sized; CDR3 length: 16; CDR3 protein: CASSFFGGLSYNEQFF
V gene: TRBV12-3/TRBV12-4; J gene: TRBJ2-3; clone size: medium-sized; CDR3 length: 16; CDR3 protein: CASSFRLAGGGDTQYF
V gene: TRBV20-1; J gene: TRBJ2-7; clone size: .; CDR3 length: 13; CDR3 protein: CSAQEGPEYEQYF
V gene: TRBV10-1; J gene: TRBJ1-5; clone size: .; CDR3 length: 12; CDR3 protein: CASSEGRGPQHF
V gene: TRBV6-1; J gene: TRBJ1-1; clone size: medium-sized; CDR3 length: 14; CDR3 protein: CASSERGVNTEAFF
V gene: TRBV5-4; J gene: TRBJ2-7; clone size: .; CDR3 length: 14; CDR3 protein: CASSWGFLRYEQYF
V gene: TRBV15; J gene: TRBJ2-1; clone size: medium-sized; CDR3 length: 14; CDR3 protein: CASQLGDRGDEQFF
V gene: TRBV5-6; J gene: TRBJ1-2; clone size: medium-sized; CDR3 length: 14; CDR3 protein: CASNHRRGGPGYTF